These T cell receptor beta chains were read from a single sample in a study of cytomegalovirus exposure and HLA in healthy donors. Libraries were prepared by immunoSEQ multiplex PCR; TCRdb keeps only in-frame clonotypes and omits some of them. Its listing shows 90,000 to 130,000 clones. Sequencing used PBMCs. The receptors here all came from a man aged 25 to 40 in good health and CMV-seronegative. CDR3s include the opening cysteine and the closing phenylalanine or tryptophan. A D gene is named only where the DNA matches it firmly.

J,V,D,CDR3,DNA
TRBJ1-1,TRBV5-4,TRBD1,CASSLGSRQGDTEAFF,TGTGCCAGCAGCTTAGGTAGCAGACAGGGGGACACTGAAGCTTTCTTT
TRBJ1-6,TRBV21-1,.,CASSKVRSAGASPLHF,TGTGCCAGCAGCAAAGTTAGGTCGGCGGGTGCTTCACCCCTCCACTTT
TRBJ2-7,TRBV5-4,.,CASSLVGQSSYEQYF,TGTGCCAGCAGCTTGGTTGGACAGAGCTCCTACGAGCAGTACTTC
TRBJ2-7,TRBV23-1,TRBD1,CASSTRDSRQGEQYF,TGCGCCAGCAGTACCCGGGACAGTCGACAGGGCGAGCAGTACTTC
TRBJ1-1,TRBV5-1,TRBD1,CASSPRGLVATEAFF,TGCGCCAGCAGCCCCAGGGGGCTGGTTGCGACTGAAGCTTTCTTT
TRBJ2-7,TRBV18,TRBD1,CASSRSQGATSREQYF,TGTGCCAGCTCACGTTCTCAGGGGGCGACGTCTCGCGAGCAGTACTTC
TRBJ1-1,TRBV6-5,TRBD1,CASSDFRGRRTEAFF,TGTGCCAGCAGCGATTTCAGGGGGCGAAGGACTGAAGCTTTCTTT
TRBJ1-5,TRBV6-1,.,CASSEGPQGQPQHF,TGTGCCAGCAGTGAAGGGCCCCAGGGGCAGCCCCAGCATTTT
TRBJ1-5,TRBV6-4,.,CASSASAREDQPQHF,TGTGCCAGCAGTGCCTCCGCCAGGGAGGATCAGCCCCAGCATTTT
TRBJ1-6,TRBV18,TRBD1,CASSRLRDRASPLHF,TGTGCCAGCTCACGCCTCCGGGACAGGGCATCACCCCTCCACTTT